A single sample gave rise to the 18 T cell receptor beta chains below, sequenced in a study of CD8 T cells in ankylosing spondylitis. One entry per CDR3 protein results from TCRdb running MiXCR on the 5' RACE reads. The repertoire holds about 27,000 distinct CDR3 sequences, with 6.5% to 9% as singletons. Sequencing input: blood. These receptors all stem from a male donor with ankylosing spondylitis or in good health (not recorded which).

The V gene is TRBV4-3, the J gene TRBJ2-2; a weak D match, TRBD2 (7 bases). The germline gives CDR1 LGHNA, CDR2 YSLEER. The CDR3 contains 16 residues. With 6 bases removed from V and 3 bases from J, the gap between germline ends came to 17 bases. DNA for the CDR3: TGCGCCAGCAGATCAGCCGGGGGGCTGGACACCGGGGAGCTGTTTTTT. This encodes CASRSAGGLDTGELFF.

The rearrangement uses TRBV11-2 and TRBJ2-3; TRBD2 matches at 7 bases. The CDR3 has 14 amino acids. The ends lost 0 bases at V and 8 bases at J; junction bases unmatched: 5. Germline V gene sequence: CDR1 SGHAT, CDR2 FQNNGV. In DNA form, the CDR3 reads TGTGCCAGCAGCTTAGAGGGAGGGCGGGGTACGCAGTATTTT. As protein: CASSLEGGRGTQYF.

The CDR3 protein is CASSSQSGRAREQYF. In nucleotides, the CDR3 is TGTGCCAGCAGCTCGCAAAGCGGGAGGGCCCGCGAGCAGTACTTC. The rearrangement links TRBV12-3 or TRBV12-4 to TRBJ2-7; 10 bases align to TRBD2. The CDR3 has 15 residues. The ends lost 6 bases at V and 6 bases at J; junction bases unmatched: 11.

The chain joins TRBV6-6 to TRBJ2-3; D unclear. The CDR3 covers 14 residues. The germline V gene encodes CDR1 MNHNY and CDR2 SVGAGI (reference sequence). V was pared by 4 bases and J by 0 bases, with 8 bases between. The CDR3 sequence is CASSLPTSTDTQYF. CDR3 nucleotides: TGTGCCAGCAGTTTGCCGACTAGCACAGATACGCAGTATTTT.

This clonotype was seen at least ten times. This CDR3 reads CASSTAGPTNTEAFF. CDR3 coding DNA: TGTGCCAGCAGCACCGCGGGACCGACGAACACTGAAGCTTTCTTT. This chain joins TRBV5-5 and TRBJ1-1; a possible D gene is TRBD1 (5 bases). Looked up from germline, CDR1 is SGHKS and CDR2 is YYEKEE (reference sequence). The CDR3 sequence is 15 residues long. Trimming stripped 4 bases from V and 1 base from J, with 14 bases between.

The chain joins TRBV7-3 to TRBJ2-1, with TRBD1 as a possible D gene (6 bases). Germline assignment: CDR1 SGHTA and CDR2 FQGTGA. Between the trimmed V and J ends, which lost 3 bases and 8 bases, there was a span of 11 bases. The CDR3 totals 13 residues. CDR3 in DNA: TGTGCCAGCAGCTTGGGGGCTGGGGATGAGCAGTTCTTC. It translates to CASSLGAGDEQFF.

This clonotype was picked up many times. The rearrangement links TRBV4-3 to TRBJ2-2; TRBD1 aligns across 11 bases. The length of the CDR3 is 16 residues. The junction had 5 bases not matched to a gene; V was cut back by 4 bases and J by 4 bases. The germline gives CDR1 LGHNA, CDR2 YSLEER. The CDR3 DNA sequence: TGCGCCAGCAGCCTCGGCGGGACAGGGGGCACCGGGGAGCTGTTTTTT. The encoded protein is CASSLGGTGGTGELFF.

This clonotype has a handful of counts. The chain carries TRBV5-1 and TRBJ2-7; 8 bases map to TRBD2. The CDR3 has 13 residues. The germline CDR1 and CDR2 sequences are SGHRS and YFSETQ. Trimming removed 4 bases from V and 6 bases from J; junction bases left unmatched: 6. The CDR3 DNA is TGCGCCAGCAGCCAAATAGCGGGGACCGAGCAGTACGTC. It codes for CASSQIAGTEQYV.

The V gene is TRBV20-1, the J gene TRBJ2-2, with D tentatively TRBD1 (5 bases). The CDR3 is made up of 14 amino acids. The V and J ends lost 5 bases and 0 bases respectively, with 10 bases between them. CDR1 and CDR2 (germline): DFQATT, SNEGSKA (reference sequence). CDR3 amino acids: CSAGAPTNTGELFF. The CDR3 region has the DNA TGCAGTGCTGGGGCGCCGACGAACACCGGGGAGCTGTTTTTT.

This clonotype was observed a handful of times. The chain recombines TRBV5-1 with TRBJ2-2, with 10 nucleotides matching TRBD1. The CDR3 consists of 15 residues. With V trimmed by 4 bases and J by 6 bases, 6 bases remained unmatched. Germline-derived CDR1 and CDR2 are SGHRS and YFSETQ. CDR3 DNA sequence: TGCGCCAGCAGCCCCGGGGACAGGGGTGCCGGGGAGCTGTTTTTT. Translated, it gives CASSPGDRGAGELFF.

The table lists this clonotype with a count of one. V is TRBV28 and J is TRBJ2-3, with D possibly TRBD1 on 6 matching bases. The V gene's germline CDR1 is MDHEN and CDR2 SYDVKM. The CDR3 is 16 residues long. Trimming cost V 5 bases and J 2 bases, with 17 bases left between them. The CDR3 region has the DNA TGTGCCAGCAGTCAAATCGGCGCAGGGGTCACAGATACGCAGTATTTT. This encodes CASSQIGAGVTDTQYF. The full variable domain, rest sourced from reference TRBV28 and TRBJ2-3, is DVKVTQSSRYLVKRTGEKVFLECVQDMDHENMFWYRQDPGLGLRLIYFSYDVKMKEKGDIPEGYSVSREKKERFSLILESASTNQTSMYLCASSQIGAGVTDTQYFGPGTRLTVL.

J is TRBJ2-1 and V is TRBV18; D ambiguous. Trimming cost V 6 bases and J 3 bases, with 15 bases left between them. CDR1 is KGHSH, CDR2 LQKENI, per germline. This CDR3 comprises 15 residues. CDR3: CASSQNQPRYNEQFF. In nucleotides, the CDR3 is TGTGCCAGCTCTCAGAACCAACCGCGCTACAATGAGCAGTTCTTC.

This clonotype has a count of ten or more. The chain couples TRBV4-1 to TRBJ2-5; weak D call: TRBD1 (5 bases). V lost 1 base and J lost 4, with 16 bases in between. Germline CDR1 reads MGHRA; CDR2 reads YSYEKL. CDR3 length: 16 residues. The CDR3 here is CASSQGFARGSETQYF. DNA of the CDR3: TGCGCCAGCAGCCAAGGTTTTGCTAGGGGATCAGAGACCCAGTACTTC.

As DNA, the CDR3 is TGTGCCAGCAGTAGCGGACTAGCGGGGATCTCCTACGAGCAGTACGTC. Translation: CASSSGLAGISYEQYV. The V call is TRBV28, the J call TRBJ2-7, with 12 bases aligning to TRBD2. The CDR3 loop spans 16 amino acids. V lost 5 bases and J lost 0; bases outside the gene matches: 5. Germline V gene data show CDR1 as MDHEN and CDR2 as SYDVKM.

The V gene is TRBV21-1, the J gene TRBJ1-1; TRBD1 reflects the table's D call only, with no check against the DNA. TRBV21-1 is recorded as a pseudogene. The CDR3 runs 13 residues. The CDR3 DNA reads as TGTGCCAGCAGCTTAAGGACAGTTCCTGAAGCTTTCTTT. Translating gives CASSLRTVPEAFF.

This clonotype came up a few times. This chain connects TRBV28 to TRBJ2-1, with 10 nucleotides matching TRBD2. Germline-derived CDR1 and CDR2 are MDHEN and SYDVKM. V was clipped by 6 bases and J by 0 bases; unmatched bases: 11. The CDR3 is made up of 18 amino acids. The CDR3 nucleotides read TGTGCCAGCAGAACCTCTAGGACTAGCGGTAGCTCCTACAATGAGCAGTTCTTC. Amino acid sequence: CASRTSRTSGSSYNEQFF.

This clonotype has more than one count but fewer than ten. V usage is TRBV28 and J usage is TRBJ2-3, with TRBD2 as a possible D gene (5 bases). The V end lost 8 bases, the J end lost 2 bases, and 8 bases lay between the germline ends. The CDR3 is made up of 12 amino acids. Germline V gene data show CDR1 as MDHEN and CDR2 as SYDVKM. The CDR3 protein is CASRLSTDTQYF. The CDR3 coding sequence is TGTGCCAGCCGACTATCCACAGATACGCAGTATTTT.

The DNA for the CDR3 is TGCGCCAGCAGCCCACGGGCGAACACCGGGGAGCTGTTTTTT. It codes for CASSPRANTGELFF. The rearrangement links TRBV4-3 to TRBJ2-2; D remains unclear. Germline CDR1 is LGHNA and CDR2 is YSLEER. V lost 4 bases and J lost 0, with 6 bases in between. This CDR3 comprises 14 residues.